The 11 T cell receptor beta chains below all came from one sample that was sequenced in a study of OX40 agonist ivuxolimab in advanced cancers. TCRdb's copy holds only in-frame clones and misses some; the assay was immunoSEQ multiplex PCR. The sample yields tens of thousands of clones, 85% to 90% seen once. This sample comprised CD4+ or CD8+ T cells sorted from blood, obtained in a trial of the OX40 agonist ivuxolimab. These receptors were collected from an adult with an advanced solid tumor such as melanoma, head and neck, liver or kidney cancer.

The DNA of the CDR3 is TGTGCCAGCAGCTCCTTACGGACAGGGATCGGCTATGGCTACACCTTC. This gives the protein CASSSLRTGIGYGYTF. V is TRBV5-6 and J is TRBJ1-2; TRBD1 matches at 8 bases. The length of the CDR3 is 16 residues. V dropped 3 bases and J dropped 4; count of bases not matched to a gene: 11. CDR1 and CDR2 (germline): SGHDT, YYEEEE.

CDR3 in amino acids: CASSIVPPGHTIYF. The CDR3, as DNA: TGTGCCAGTAGTATAGTGCCACCGGGCCACACCATATATTTT. The J gene is TRBJ1-3, the V gene TRBV19; no clear D. Trimming pared 1 base from V and 8 bases from J, leaving 12 bases between. Looked up from germline, CDR1 is LNHDA and CDR2 is SQIVND (reference sequence). The CDR3 covers 14 residues. The full variable domain, its missing parts supplied by reference TRBV19 and TRBJ1-3, is DGGITQSPKYLFRKEGQNVTLSCEQNLNHDAMYWYRQDPGQGLRLIYYSQIVNDFQKGDIAEGYSVSREKKESFPLTVTSAQKNPTAFYLCASSIVPPGHTIYFGEGSWLTVV.

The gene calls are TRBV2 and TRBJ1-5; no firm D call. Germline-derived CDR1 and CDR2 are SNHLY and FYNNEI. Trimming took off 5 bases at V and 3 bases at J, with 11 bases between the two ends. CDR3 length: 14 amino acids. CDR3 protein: CASSNTEDNQPQHF. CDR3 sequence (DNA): TGTGCCAGCAGTAACACAGAGGACAATCAGCCCCAGCATTTT.

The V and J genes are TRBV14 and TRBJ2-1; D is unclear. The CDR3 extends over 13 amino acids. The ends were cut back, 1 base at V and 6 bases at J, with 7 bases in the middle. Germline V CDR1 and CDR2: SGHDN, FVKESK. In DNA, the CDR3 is TGTGCCAGCAGCCAAGTCATCGGCAATGAGCAGTTCTTC. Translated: CASSQVIGNEQFF.

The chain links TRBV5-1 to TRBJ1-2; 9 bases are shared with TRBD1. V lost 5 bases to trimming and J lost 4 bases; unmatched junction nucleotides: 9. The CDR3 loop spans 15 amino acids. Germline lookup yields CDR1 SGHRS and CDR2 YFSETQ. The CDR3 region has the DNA TGCGCCAGCAGTATTCCGGGACAGGGCTTCTATGGCTACACCTTC. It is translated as CASSIPGQGFYGYTF.

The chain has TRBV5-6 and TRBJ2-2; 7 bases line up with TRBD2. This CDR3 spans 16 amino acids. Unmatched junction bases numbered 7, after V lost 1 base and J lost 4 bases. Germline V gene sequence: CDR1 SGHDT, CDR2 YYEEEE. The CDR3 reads CASSLYGGSATGELFF. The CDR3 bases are TGTGCCAGCAGCTTGTATGGCGGGAGCGCCACCGGGGAGCTGTTTTTT.

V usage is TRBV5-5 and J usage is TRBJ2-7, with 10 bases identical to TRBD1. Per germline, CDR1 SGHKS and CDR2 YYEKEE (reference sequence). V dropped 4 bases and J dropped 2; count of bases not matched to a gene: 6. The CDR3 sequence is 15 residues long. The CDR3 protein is CASSAGTGVPYEQYF. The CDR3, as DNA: TGTGCCAGCAGCGCTGGGACAGGGGTGCCCTACGAGCAGTACTTC.

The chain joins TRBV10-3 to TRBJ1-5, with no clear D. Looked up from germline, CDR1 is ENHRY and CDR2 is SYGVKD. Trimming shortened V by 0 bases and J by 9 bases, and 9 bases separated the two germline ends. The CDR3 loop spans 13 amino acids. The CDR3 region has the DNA TGTGCCATCAGTGAGTCAGGGCCCGGGCCCCAGCATTTT. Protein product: CAISESGPGPQHF.

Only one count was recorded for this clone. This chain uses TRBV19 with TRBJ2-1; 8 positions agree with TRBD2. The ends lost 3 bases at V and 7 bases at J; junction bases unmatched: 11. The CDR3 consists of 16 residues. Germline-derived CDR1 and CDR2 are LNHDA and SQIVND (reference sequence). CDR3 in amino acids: CASSIKSAGVMNEQFF. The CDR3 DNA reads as TGTGCCAGTAGTATTAAGTCAGCGGGAGTAATGAATGAGCAGTTCTTC. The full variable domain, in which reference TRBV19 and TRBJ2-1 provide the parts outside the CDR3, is DGGITQSPKYLFRKEGQNVTLSCEQNLNHDAMYWYRQDPGQGLRLIYYSQIVNDFQKGDIAEGYSVSREKKESFPLTVTSAQKNPTAFYLCASSIKSAGVMNEQFFGPGTRLTVL.

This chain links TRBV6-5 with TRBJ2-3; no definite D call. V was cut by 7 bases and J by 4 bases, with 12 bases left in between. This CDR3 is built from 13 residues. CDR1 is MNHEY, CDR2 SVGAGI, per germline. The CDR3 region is CASMLGRADTQYF. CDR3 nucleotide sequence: TGTGCCAGCATGTTAGGAAGGGCAGATACGCAGTATTTT.

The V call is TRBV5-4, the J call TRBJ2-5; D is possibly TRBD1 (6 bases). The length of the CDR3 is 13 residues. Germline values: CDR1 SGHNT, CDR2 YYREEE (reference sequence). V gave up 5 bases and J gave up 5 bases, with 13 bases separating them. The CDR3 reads CASRATGGETQYF. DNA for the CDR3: TGTGCCAGCAGGGCGACAGGCGGGGAGACCCAGTACTTC.